This TCR beta chain comes out of a study of blood T cell repertoires in COVID-19. Study-wide background: Both acute and convalescent COVID-19 samples were obtained from the United States, Italy and Spain.

Generated by immunoSEQ multiplex PCR, the TCRdb table keeps only in-frame clones and is missing some. This table has more than 200,000 clones, approximately 84% appearing once. The specimen sequenced was peripheral blood. The source of this sequence is a man over 45 with active or convalescent COVID-19.

CDR3 amino acids: CASSLAWEAGYTF. CDR3 coding DNA: TGTGCCAGCAGCTTAGCCTGGGAGGCTGGCTACACCTTC. The V and J genes are TRBV7-2 and TRBJ1-2; unclear D gene. This CDR3 is built from 13 residues. Per germline, CDR1 SGHTA and CDR2 FQGNSA. The V and J ends lost 0 bases and 7 bases respectively, with 9 bases between them.